Shown below are 22 T cell receptor beta chains from a single sample sequenced in a study of cytomegalovirus exposure and HLA in healthy donors. The data were produced by immunoSEQ multiplex PCR, yet TCRdb's version contains in-frame clones alone and is incomplete. The table has over 150,000 clones, approximately 96% seen once. The sequencing input was PBMCs. Source of these receptors: a woman aged 18-29 years in good health and CMV-seronegative.

J is TRBJ1-1 and V is TRBV30; 7 bases are shared with TRBD1. The CDR3 length is 13 residues. With V trimmed by 2 bases and J by 3 bases, 3 bases remained unmatched. From germline, CDR1 is GTSNPN and CDR2 SVGIG (reference sequence). The DNA of the CDR3 is TGTGCCTGGAGTTCACAGGGGCACACTGAAGCTTTCTTT. Its translation is CAWSSQGHTEAFF.

The V call is TRBV7-3, the J call TRBJ2-6, with 7 bases that match TRBD2. CDR1 and CDR2 (germline): SGHTA, FQGTGA. The length of the CDR3 is 15 residues. Trimming at V came to 5 bases and at J to 2 bases, leaving 3 bases not matched to a gene. The CDR3 loop reads CASSLGGAGANVLTF. CDR3 DNA sequence: TGTGCCAGCAGCCTGGGGGGGGCTGGGGCCAACGTCCTGACTTTC.

The CDR3 sequence is CASSPARTTGANVLTF. The DNA for the CDR3 is TGTGCCAGCAGCCCAGCTCGGACAACTGGGGCCAACGTCCTGACTTTC. The V call is TRBV5-4, the J call TRBJ2-6; possibly TRBD1 for D (5 bases). This CDR3 is 16 amino acids long. Germline V CDR1 and CDR2: SGHNT, YYREEE (reference sequence). The V gene lost 4 bases and the J gene lost 2 bases, with 13 bases spanning the gap.

This rearrangement joins TRBV20-1 to TRBJ1-1; D call uncertain. CDR1 and CDR2 from the germline V gene are DFQATT and SNEGSKA (reference sequence). The CDR3 runs to 11 residues. Trimming pared 3 bases from V and 4 bases from J, leaving 6 bases between. In DNA form, the CDR3 reads TGCAGTGCTAGCTCCCCCACTGAAGCTTTCTTT. Its protein product is CSASSPTEAFF.

The chain uses TRBV2 and TRBJ1-5, with D possibly being TRBD1 (6 bases). The CDR3 covers 12 residues. Germline V CDR1 and CDR2: SNHLY, FYNNEI. The V gene lost 3 bases and the J gene lost 9 bases, with 9 bases spanning the gap. The CDR3 region has the DNA TGTGCCAGCAGTGACAGGGGATCGCCCCAGCATTTT. This codes for CASSDRGSPQHF.

V gene TRBV27 combines with J gene TRBJ2-1; the match to TRBD2 covers 10 bases. Germline CDR1 MNHEY, CDR2 SMNVEV (reference sequence). Losses at the gene ends were 8 bases for V and 9 bases for J; bases not matched to a gene: 22. The CDR3 runs 18 residues. CDR3 sequence: CASQAILGPAGGRGEQFF. The CDR3 region has the DNA TGTGCCAGCCAAGCAATTCTCGGCCCAGCGGGGGGGCGAGGTGAGCAGTTCTTC.

This rearrangement joins TRBV5-4 to TRBJ2-7; TRBD1 agrees at 8 bases. Germline values: CDR1 SGHNT, CDR2 YYREEE (reference sequence). V lost 4 bases to trimming and J lost 2 bases; unmatched junction nucleotides: 5. The CDR3 is 14 amino acids. The CDR3 protein is CASSENRGAYEQYF. Here the CDR3 DNA reads TGTGCCAGCAGCGAGAACAGGGGGGCCTACGAGCAGTACTTC.

The chain links TRBV11-3 to TRBJ2-2, with 7 bases lining up with TRBD2. Germline values: CDR1 SGHNT, CDR2 YENEEA. CDR3 length equals 15 residues. Losses at the gene ends were 5 bases for V and 1 base for J; bases not matched to a gene: 4. This CDR3 is CASSPRTRNTGELFF. The CDR3 DNA follows: TGTGCCAGCAGCCCAAGGACTAGGAACACCGGGGAGCTGTTTTTT.

This clone was recorded once. The chain recombines TRBV11-2 with TRBJ1-1, with TRBD1 as a possible D gene (6 bases). Between the trimmed V and J ends, which lost 1 base and 2 bases, there was a span of 11 bases. This CDR3 region has 15 residues. Germline assignment: CDR1 SGHAT and CDR2 FQNNGV. The CDR3 protein is CASSLARTANTEAFF. The CDR3 bases are TGTGCCAGCAGCTTAGCTCGGACAGCCAACACTGAAGCTTTCTTT. The entire variable domain, with the rest obtained from reference TRBV11-2 and TRBJ1-1, is as follows: EAGVAQSPRYKIIEKRQSVAFWCNPISGHATLYWYQQILGQGPKLLIQFQNNGVVDDSQLPKDRFSAERLKGVDSTLKIQPAKLEDSAVYLCASSLARTANTEAFFGQGTRLTVV.

The rearrangement uses TRBV10-3 and TRBJ2-1; 8 bases fit TRBD2. CDR3 length equals 15 residues. CDR1 is ENHRY and CDR2 is SYGVKD in the germline V gene. Unmatched junction bases numbered 7, after V lost 5 bases and J lost 4 bases. The CDR3 here is CAISPSSGEYNEQFF. The CDR3 DNA reads TGTGCCATCAGTCCCAGTAGCGGGGAATACAATGAGCAGTTCTTC.

On this clone: Other DNA sequences of this sample code for an identical CDR3. The chain uses TRBV30 and TRBJ1-1; D gene ambiguous. Germline V gene sequence: CDR1 GTSNPN, CDR2 SVGIG (reference sequence). Trimming pared 2 bases from V and 0 bases from J, leaving 7 bases between. CDR3 size: 13 residues. The CDR3 DNA follows: TGTGCCTGGAGTTTGCAGGTGAACACTGAAGCTTTCTTT. It is translated as CAWSLQVNTEAFF.

The rearrangement joins TRBV6-1 to TRBJ1-2; D not certain. Germline lookup yields CDR1 MNHNS and CDR2 SASEGT. There are 15 residues in the CDR3. V lost 2 bases to trimming and J lost 2 bases, with 12 bases between them. CDR3 DNA: TGTGCCAGCAGTGAACCGGGGTCCGGGAACTATGGCTACACCTTC. This sequence encodes CASSEPGSGNYGYTF.

The CDR3 here is CASSSPTGFYGYTF. CDR3 nucleotides: TGTGCCAGCAGCTCCCCGACAGGTTTCTATGGCTACACCTTC. V usage is TRBV7-9 and J usage is TRBJ1-2; weak D call: TRBD1 (6 bases). The V end lost 4 bases, the J end lost 4 bases, and 13 bases lay between the germline ends. The CDR3 totals 14 residues. Germline V gives CDR1 SEHNR, CDR2 FQNEAQ (reference sequence). Drawing the rest from reference TRBV7-9 and TRBJ1-2, the complete variable domain is DTGVSQNPRHKITKRGQNVTFRCDPISEHNRLYWYRQTLGQGPEFLTYFQNEAQLEKSRLLSDRFSAERPKGSFSTLEIQRTEQGDSAMYLCASSSPTGFYGYTFGSGTRLTVV.

V usage is TRBV27 and J usage is TRBJ2-7; unclear D gene. The germline CDR1 and CDR2 sequences are MNHEY and SMNVEV (reference sequence). Deletions cut 3 bases from V and 0 bases from J, with 12 bases between. The CDR3 has 15 residues. In DNA form, the CDR3 reads TGTGCCAGCAGTTTGAAGAGCCCCTCCTCCTACGAGCAGTACTTC. This codes for CASSLKSPSSYEQYF.

The chain has TRBV13 and TRBJ2-7, with TRBD1 matching over 9 bases. The CDR3 runs to 14 residues. From germline, CDR1 is PRHDT and CDR2 FYEKMQ (reference sequence). V trimming: 0 bases; J trimming: 5 bases; junction bases outside the gene matches: 2. CDR3 nucleotide sequence: TGTGCCAGCAGCTTAGGACAGGGGGCCCACGAGCAGTACTTC. Amino acids: CASSLGQGAHEQYF.

The chain recombines TRBV2 with TRBJ2-2, with no clear D. V lost 0 bases and J lost 6, with 5 bases in between. The CDR3 is 13 amino acids. Germline V gene lookup returns CDR1 SNHLY and CDR2 FYNNEI. The CDR3, as DNA: TGTGCCAGCAGTGAAGCAGCGTCCGGGGAGCTGTTTTTT. Protein sequence: CASSEAASGELFF. Full variable domain (outside the CDR3, taken from reference TRBV2 and TRBJ2-2): EPEVTQTPSHQVTQMGQEVILRCVPISNHLYFYWYRQILGQKVEFLVSFYNNEISEKSEIFDDQFSVERPDGSNFTLKIRSTKLEDSAMYFCASSEAASGELFFGEGSRLTVL.

This sequence joins TRBV30 and TRBJ2-5; a weak D match, TRBD2 (7 bases). This CDR3 spans 15 amino acids. Germline-derived CDR1 and CDR2 are GTSNPN and SVGIG (reference sequence). Trimming took 0 bases from V and 5 from J, leaving 16 bases between them. The CDR3 reads CAWSVMAGAGETQYF. Here the CDR3 DNA reads TGTGCCTGGAGTGTAATGGCGGGGGCGGGGGAGACCCAGTACTTC.

This clone appeared a single time. This sequence joins TRBV4-1 and TRBJ2-2; perhaps TRBD2 as D (6 bases). With 8 bases removed from V and 5 bases from J, the gap between germline ends came to 15 bases. Germline V lookup: CDR1 MGHRA, CDR2 YSYEKL. The CDR3 consists of 14 residues. The CDR3 loop reads CASRGTSVTGELFF. CDR3 coding DNA: TGCGCCAGCCGCGGGACCTCGGTAACCGGGGAGCTGTTTTTT.

The chain uses TRBV6-5 and TRBJ2-3; D is possibly TRBD2 (6 bases). V lost 2 bases and J lost 2, with 11 bases in between. The CDR3 runs 15 residues. Germline loops: CDR1 MNHEY, CDR2 SVGAGI. This CDR3 is CASSYRGDHTDTQYF. The CDR3 nucleotides read TGTGCCAGCAGTTACCGCGGGGATCACACAGATACGCAGTATTTT.

J is TRBJ2-7 and V is TRBV18, with a weak D call TRBD2 (6 bases). Germline lookup yields CDR1 KGHSH and CDR2 LQKENI. The CDR3 totals 14 residues. The V end lost 3 bases, the J end lost 2 bases, and 11 bases lay between the germline ends. In DNA, the CDR3 is TGTGCCAGCTCACCCCCGGGACTCGCCTACGAGCAGTACTTC. It codes for CASSPPGLAYEQYF.

The chain couples TRBV9 to TRBJ2-1, with TRBD2 as a possible D gene (5 bases). The V gene lost 0 bases and the J gene lost 4 bases, with 26 bases spanning the gap. CDR3 size: 20 residues. Per the germline V gene, CDR1 is SGDLS and CDR2 is YYNGEE. The CDR3 here is CASSVGDGRSPGVRYNEQFF. Here the CDR3 DNA reads TGTGCCAGCAGCGTAGGGGATGGTAGGAGCCCCGGGGTTAGATACAATGAGCAGTTCTTC.

The chain is built from TRBV6-6 and TRBJ1-5; a possible D gene is TRBD1 (5 bases). This CDR3 region has 14 residues. V was shortened by 2 bases and J by 2 bases, with 7 bases between the two germline ends. The V gene's germline CDR1 is MNHNY and CDR2 SVGAGI (reference sequence). CDR3 nucleotide sequence: TGTGCCAGCAGTTACCAGGGTGGCAATCAGCCCCAGCATTTT. This codes for CASSYQGGNQPQHF.